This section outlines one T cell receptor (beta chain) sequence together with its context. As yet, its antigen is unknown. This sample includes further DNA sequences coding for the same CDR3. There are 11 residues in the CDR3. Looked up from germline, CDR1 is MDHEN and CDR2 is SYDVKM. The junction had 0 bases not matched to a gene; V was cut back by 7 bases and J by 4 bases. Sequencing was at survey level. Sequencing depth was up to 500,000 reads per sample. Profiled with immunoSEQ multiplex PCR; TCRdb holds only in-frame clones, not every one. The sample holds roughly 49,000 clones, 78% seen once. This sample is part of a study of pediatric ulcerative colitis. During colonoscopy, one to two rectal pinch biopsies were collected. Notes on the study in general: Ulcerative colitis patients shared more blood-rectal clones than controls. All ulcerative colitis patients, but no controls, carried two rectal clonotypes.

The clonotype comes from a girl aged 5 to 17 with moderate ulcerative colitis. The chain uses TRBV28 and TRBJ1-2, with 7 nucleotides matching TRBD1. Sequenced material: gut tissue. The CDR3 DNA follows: TGTGCCAGCACAGGGGGCTATGGCTACACCTTC. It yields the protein CASTGGYGYTF.